This T cell receptor beta chain came from a study of tumor-infiltrating lymphocytes in primary liver carcinoma. About the study: Maximum tumor diameters ranged from about 4 to 10 cm, stage T1-T3 N0M0.

Unsorted whole blood yielded blood RNA, and germline DNA was extracted as well. Treatment-naive at the time, the patients had chronic HBV infection. Looked up from germline, CDR1 is MGHRA and CDR2 is YSYEKL. Trimming at V came to 2 bases and at J to 0 bases, leaving 11 bases not matched to a gene. CDR3 length: 19 amino acids. The investigators made TCR beta cDNA from approximately 0.5 ug total RNA, using a constant-region primer. What produced the TCR beta libraries was three nested multiplex PCR rounds using slightly modified ARM-PCR. In the first two PCR rounds, TRBV1-TRBV30 forward primers were paired with a C-beta reverse primer, and each round lasted approximately 9 cycles. TCRdb processed the multiplex PCR reads anew with MiXCR; each CDR3 protein has one entry. This table holds about 310,000 distinct CDR3 sequences, 50% to 60% found once. This clonotype has a handful of counts.

Sequenced sample: peripheral blood. The sequence derives from a woman aged 25 to 39 with primary liver carcinoma and hepatitis B virus infection. V is TRBV4-1 and J is TRBJ2-2, with TRBD2 identical over 8 bases. The CDR3 DNA is TGCGCCAGCAGCCAACTACAACCTCCTAGCGGGTCGAACACCGGGGAGCTGTTTTTT. It specifies CASSQLQPPSGSNTGELFF.